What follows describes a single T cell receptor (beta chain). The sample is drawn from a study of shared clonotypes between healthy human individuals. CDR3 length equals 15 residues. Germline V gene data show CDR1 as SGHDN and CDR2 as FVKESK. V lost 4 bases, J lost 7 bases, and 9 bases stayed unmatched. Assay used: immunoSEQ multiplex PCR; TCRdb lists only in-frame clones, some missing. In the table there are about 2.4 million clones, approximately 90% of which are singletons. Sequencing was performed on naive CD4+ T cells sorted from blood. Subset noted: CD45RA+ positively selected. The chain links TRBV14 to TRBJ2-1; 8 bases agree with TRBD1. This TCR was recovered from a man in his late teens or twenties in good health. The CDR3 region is CASSPQGAHLNEQFF. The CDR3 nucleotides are TGTGCCAGCAGCCCCCAGGGGGCGCACCTGAATGAGCAGTTCTTC.